These 25 T cell receptor beta chains originate from one sample sequenced in a study of shared clonotypes between healthy human individuals. Sequencing used immunoSEQ multiplex PCR; TCRdb keeps in-frame clones, though not all of them. The sample lists 2 million to 3 million clones; under 95% were seen once. Sequenced: naive CD4+ T cells from PBMCs. Subset reported: CD45RA+ positively selected. These receptors all come from a young man in good health. Some clones in this sample may be carry-over from other donors' samples.

The chain carries TRBV19 and TRBJ1-5; D may be TRBD1 (5 bases). V was clipped by 3 bases and J by 5 bases, with 8 bases between them. The CDR3 runs to 13 residues. Germline loops: CDR1 LNHDA, CDR2 SQIVND (reference sequence). The CDR3 DNA sequence: TGTGCCAGTAGTATCCAGGGCGATCAGCCCCAGCATTTT. Protein: CASSIQGDQPQHF.

CDR3 sequence: CASSQDWGAAYQETQYF. In DNA form, the CDR3 reads TGCGCCAGCAGCCAAGATTGGGGGGCGGCGTATCAAGAGACCCAGTACTTC. The chain has TRBV4-3 and TRBJ2-5; D may correspond to TRBD1 or TRBD2 (6 bases each). V lost 0 bases to trimming and J lost 2 bases, with 16 bases between them. Germline CDR1 is LGHNA and CDR2 is YSLEER. The CDR3 has 17 residues.

The chain is built from TRBV7-3 and TRBJ2-7, with D perhaps TRBD1 (5 bases). The CDR3 loop spans 14 amino acids. V lost 4 bases and J 2 bases, leaving 12 bases between the germline ends. Germline CDR1 is SGHTA and CDR2 is FQGTGA. CDR3 nucleotides: TGTGCCAGCAGCTATGGACAAGGAACCTACGAGCAGTACTTC. Amino acids: CASSYGQGTYEQYF.

This chain joins TRBV30 and TRBJ2-5; D may be TRBD1 (5 bases). The CDR3 is made up of 13 amino acids. The V end lost 1 base, the J end lost 0 bases, and 6 bases lay between the germline ends. Germline CDR1 and CDR2: GTSNPN and SVGIG (reference sequence). The CDR3 loop is CAWSGQHQETQYF. The CDR3 bases are TGTGCCTGGAGTGGACAGCACCAAGAGACCCAGTACTTC.

The chain carries TRBV5-1 and TRBJ2-2, with TRBD2 matching 9 bases. V gave up 0 bases and J gave up 0 bases; unmatched junction bases: 0. The CDR3 is 16 amino acids. Germline lookup yields CDR1 SGHRS and CDR2 YFSETQ. CDR3 loop: CASSLGTSANTGELFF. The CDR3 nucleotides are TGCGCCAGCAGCTTGGGGACTAGCGCGAACACCGGGGAGCTGTTTTTT.

This chain joins TRBV7-8 and TRBJ2-7; maybe TRBD1 (7 bases). V lost 3 bases, J lost 4 bases, and 19 bases lay in between. CDR1 and CDR2 from the germline V gene are SGHVS and FQNEAQ. There are 16 residues in the CDR3. The CDR3 nucleotides read TGTGCCAGCAGCTTGGCCCTGCCAGGGGGGAGGTACGAGCAGTACTTC. Its translation: CASSLALPGGRYEQYF. Complete variable domain (other parts from reference TRBV7-8 and TRBJ2-7): GAGVSQSPRYKVAKRGQDVALRCDPISGHVSLFWYQQALGQGPEFLTYFQNEAQLDKSGLPSDRFFAERPEGSVSTLKIQRTQQEDSAVYLCASSLALPGGRYEQYFGPGTRLTVT.

A note on this clone: This CDR3 is also generated by other DNA sequences in the sample. The V and J genes are TRBV5-1 and TRBJ1-2, with D hard to call. The CDR3 length is 13 residues. Germline V gene data show CDR1 as SGHRS and CDR2 as YFSETQ. Deletions cut 0 bases from V and 1 base from J, with 4 bases between. Written as DNA, the CDR3 is TGCGCCAGCAGCTTGGATAGTAACTATGGCTACACCTTC. It encodes CASSLDSNYGYTF.

This rearrangement joins TRBV10-3 to TRBJ2-4, with 13 nucleotides matching TRBD2. CDR1 and CDR2 from the germline V gene are ENHRY and SYGVKD. J was trimmed by 2 bases and V by 2 bases; bases with no gene match: 3. The CDR3 totals 17 residues. Here the CDR3 reads CAISEGGTSGTKNIQYF. CDR3 sequence (DNA): TGTGCCATCAGTGAGGGAGGGACTAGCGGGACCAAAAACATTCAGTACTTC.

The V gene is TRBV13, the J gene TRBJ1-2; no clear D. The CDR3 is 15 amino acids. V was clipped by 1 base and J by 6 bases, with 15 bases between them. Per germline, CDR1 PRHDT and CDR2 FYEKMQ (reference sequence). The CDR3 region is CASSLEGGRSHGYTF. In nucleotides, the CDR3 is TGTGCCAGCAGCTTAGAGGGCGGGCGCAGCCATGGCTACACCTTC.

This clone was found a few times. The chain is built from TRBV7-9 and TRBJ2-2; perhaps D is TRBD1 or TRBD2 (5 bases each). There are 13 residues in the CDR3. Germline-derived CDR1 and CDR2 are SEHNR and FQNEAQ (reference sequence). Trimming cost V 5 bases and J 4 bases, with 8 bases left between them. The CDR3 sequence is CASSRGTTGELFF. CDR3 bases: TGTGCCAGCAGCCGGGGCACCACCGGGGAGCTGTTTTTT.

The chain has TRBV9 and TRBJ1-1, with D tentatively TRBD1 (6 bases). Trimming stripped 7 bases from V and 0 bases from J, with 10 bases between. The CDR3 extends over 13 amino acids. The V gene's germline CDR1 is SGDLS and CDR2 YYNGEE. The CDR3 DNA reads TGTGCCAGCGCCCAGGGGTTGAACACTGAAGCTTTCTTT. Encoded protein: CASAQGLNTEAFF.

This chain joins TRBV5-1 and TRBJ1-2; 8 positions agree with TRBD1. The CDR3 covers 13 residues. The V segment lost 4 bases and the J segment 6 bases; nucleotides outside the gene matches: 5. Germline CDR1 is SGHRS and CDR2 is YFSETQ. In nucleotides, the CDR3 is TGCGCCAGCAGCACTGCAGGGGGCAATGGCTACACCTTC. Protein sequence: CASSTAGGNGYTF.

There are a few counts of this clone. CDR3: CSASRGSAFF. As DNA, the CDR3 is TGCAGTGCTAGCAGGGGTTCGGCTTTCTTT. J is TRBJ1-1 and V is TRBV20-1; weak D call: TRBD1 (6 bases). The germline V gene encodes CDR1 DFQATT and CDR2 SNEGSKA (reference sequence). CDR3 size: 10 residues. Trimming took 3 bases from V and 11 from J, leaving 10 bases between them.

The chain links TRBV4-2 to TRBJ2-1; no clear D. The CDR3 has 15 residues. V gave up 1 base and J gave up 0 bases, with 7 bases separating them. The germline V gene encodes CDR1 LGHNA and CDR2 YNFKEQ. The CDR3 DNA is TGTGCCAGCAGCCAAGTAAGCTACTCCTACAATGAGCAGTTCTTC. Its protein product is CASSQVSYSYNEQFF.

Comments on this clone: Other nucleotide sequences from this sample produce the same CDR3. The chain recombines TRBV10-3 with TRBJ2-7; D is unresolved. CDR1 ENHRY and CDR2 SYGVKD come from the germline V gene. V lost 0 bases and J 6 bases, leaving 15 bases between the germline ends. The CDR3 contains 15 residues. CDR3 in DNA: TGTGCCATCAGTGAGTCTCTGCAGGTACAAGCCGAGCAGTACTTC. Translation gives CAISESLQVQAEQYF.

The rearrangement uses TRBV30 and TRBJ2-1; TRBD1 aligns across 7 bases. This CDR3 region has 13 residues. The V segment lost 5 bases and the J segment 5 bases; nucleotides outside the gene matches: 6. Germline V gives CDR1 GTSNPN, CDR2 SVGIG (reference sequence). CDR3 nucleotides: TGTGCCTGGGACAGGGCTAATCACAATGAGCAGTTCTTC. It encodes CAWDRANHNEQFF.

The gene calls are TRBV7-3 and TRBJ1-1, with 8 nucleotides matching TRBD1. Germline CDR1 is SGHTA and CDR2 is FQGTGA. The length of the CDR3 is 13 residues. Trimming removed 4 bases from V and 4 bases from J; junction bases left unmatched: 2. The chain's CDR3 is CASSSDRATEAFF. In DNA form, the CDR3 reads TGTGCCAGCAGCTCGGACAGGGCCACTGAAGCTTTCTTT.

The V call is TRBV15, the J call TRBJ1-4; D possibly corresponds to TRBD1 (5 bases). The CDR3 covers 17 residues. Germline V lookup: CDR1 LNHNV, CDR2 YYDKDF (reference sequence). V was cut by 0 bases and J by 8 bases, with 19 bases left in between. The CDR3 bases are TGTGCCACCAGCAGAGATCCCTCCGGGACCGCGGGAGAAAAACTGTTTTTT. It translates to CATSRDPSGTAGEKLFF.

The sample holds one count of this clone. This chain connects TRBV2 to TRBJ2-7; D is unclear. The CDR3 is 15 residues long. Germline V gives CDR1 SNHLY, CDR2 FYNNEI. The germline V and J ends were trimmed by 7 bases and 0 bases, with 16 bases remaining between them. CDR3 sequence (DNA): TGTGCCAGCACCCCTCGACGAATAGGCTCCTACGAGCAGTACTTC. It encodes CASTPRRIGSYEQYF.

This clone came up once. This sequence joins TRBV4-2 and TRBJ2-1, with a weak D call TRBD2 (6 bases). V was cut by 0 bases and J by 6 bases, with 15 bases left in between. Germline CDR1 reads LGHNA; CDR2 reads YNFKEQ. The CDR3 loop spans 16 amino acids. The CDR3 protein is CASSQDLLAPLNEQFF. CDR3 bases: TGTGCCAGCAGCCAAGATTTACTAGCCCCCCTCAATGAGCAGTTCTTC.

Comment on this clone: At the DNA level, this CDR3 is encoded by other sequences in the same sample as well. This chain joins TRBV5-1 and TRBJ1-1, with D perhaps matching TRBD1 (5 bases). The CDR3 sequence is 13 residues long. V was shortened by 4 bases and J by 2 bases, with 9 bases between the two germline ends. CDR1 SGHRS and CDR2 YFSETQ come from the germline V gene. CDR3 in amino acids: CASSLGTNTEAFF. CDR3 bases: TGCGCCAGCAGCCTCGGGACTAACACTGAAGCTTTCTTT.

The chain joins TRBV28 to TRBJ2-1, with 7 bases matching TRBD2. The V and J ends lost 7 bases and 9 bases, in that order; junction bases with no gene match: 6. This CDR3 region has 12 residues. From germline, CDR1 is MDHEN and CDR2 SYDVKM. The CDR3, as DNA: TGTGCCAGCACACTAGCGTTTGGTGAGCAGTTCTTC. Amino acids: CASTLAFGEQFF. Complete variable domain (other parts from reference TRBV28 and TRBJ2-1): DVKVTQSSRYLVKRTGEKVFLECVQDMDHENMFWYRQDPGLGLRLIYFSYDVKMKEKGDIPEGYSVSREKKERFSLILESASTNQTSMYLCASTLAFGEQFFGPGTRLTVL.

This chain links TRBV29-1 with TRBJ1-1, with D hard to call. Looked up from germline, CDR1 is SQVTM and CDR2 is ANQGSEA. The ends were cut back, 3 bases at V and 11 bases at J, with 13 bases in the middle. The CDR3 loop spans 11 amino acids. The DNA for the CDR3 is TGCAGCGTTGAGGGCGGCCTCGGGGCTTTCTTT. Protein product: CSVEGGLGAFF.

The CDR3 sequence is CASSATAARGYTEAFF. As DNA, the CDR3 is TGTGCCAGCAGCGCAACCGCCGCGCGAGGGTACACTGAAGCTTTCTTT. The rearrangement uses TRBV2 and TRBJ1-1; unclear D gene. This CDR3 comprises 16 residues. CDR1 is SNHLY, CDR2 FYNNEI, per germline. The germline V and J ends were trimmed by 6 bases and 3 bases, with 20 bases remaining between them.

V gene TRBV9 combines with J gene TRBJ2-1; D not resolved. V lost 3 bases to trimming and J lost 9 bases, with 22 bases between them. Germline CDR1 SGDLS, CDR2 YYNGEE. The CDR3 spans 16 residues. CDR3 sequence: CASSAPPQNRAGEQFF. The CDR3 nucleotides read TGTGCCAGCAGCGCCCCCCCACAGAATCGCGCCGGTGAGCAGTTCTTC.